The clone carrying this TCR beta chain occurred once. The authors ran a second PCR of about 7 to 12 cycles using a sample-barcoded 5' primer and a J-beta primer mix. TCRdb re-called the 5' RACE reads through MiXCR, storing one row per CDR3 protein. This sample has approximately 800,000 distinct CDR3 sequences; roughly 25% occur once, and the top ten carry more than 3%. The V gene lost 3 bases and the J gene lost 4 bases, with 14 bases spanning the gap. The CDR3 totals 15 residues. Isolation of PBMCs gave at least 6.5 million cells per sample. The entry originates in a study of blood T cells in healthy people across ages. These same records also appear under a second study, on T cells of mothers and their children. As reported in that work: Extracted RNA, in its entirety, went into cDNA synthesis at around 1.5 ug per 15 ul. The authors added sample barcodes and 2-4 random nucleotides using the M1S primer of the second PCR.

The source material was blood. The receptor's source is a boy aged 10-17 years in good health. The chain is built from TRBV12-3 or TRBV12-4 and TRBJ2-3; D is possibly TRBD1 or TRBD2 (5 bases each). CDR3 sequence: CASSFDGATADTQYF. The CDR3, as DNA: TGTGCCAGCAGTTTTGACGGGGCGACCGCAGATACGCAGTATTTT.